A single T cell receptor (beta chain) is shown here with its context. What it binds is unknown. RNA transcripts served as the template for amplifying TCR beta CDR3 regions. Using the HTBI primer set, a first-round RT-PCR was run on the TCR CDR3. One entry per CDR3 protein, called by TCRdb with MiXCR from the multiplex PCR reads. The sample holds around 660,000 distinct CDR3 sequences; 45% are singletons and the top ten take about 7%. This CDR3 spans 13 amino acids. V shed 4 bases and J shed 5 bases, with 8 bases lying between them. Germline CDR1 is KGHDR and CDR2 is SFDVKD. The sample belongs to a study of T cells in Graves' hyperthyroidism and ophthalmopathy. Study-level findings and limits: Most thyroid-expanded clonotypes above 0.001 were also found in blood.

Sequences were obtained from peripheral blood or thyroid tissue (not recorded which). This chain connects TRBV24-1 to TRBJ1-5; weak D call: TRBD1 (5 bases). The source is an adult man with Graves' disease, either hyperthyroidism or ophthalmopathy (not recorded which). CDR3 DNA sequence: TGTGCCACCAGTGAGGGACCGTATCAGCCCCAGCATTTT. The encoded protein is CATSEGPYQPQHF.